This TCR beta chain was obtained from a study of CXCR3-negative and CXCR3-positive naive CD8 T cells. All TRB cDNA libraries came from 5' RACE performed with UMI labels. TCRdb derives one entry per CDR3 protein from the 5' RACE reads, leaving out DNA. The sample spans about 120,000 distinct CDR3 sequences; the ten largest clones claim 0.29%. This CDR3 is 13 amino acids long. Germline V lookup: CDR1 GTSNPN, CDR2 SVGIG (reference sequence). The sequence was collected from a human donor in good health. Some clones in this sample may be carry-over from other donors' samples. The sample taken for sequencing was naive CXCR3- CD8+ T cells from blood. Noted subset: CD45RO-CCR7+CD27+CD95- naive CD8+ T cells lacking CXCR3 (TNR3-). The V and J genes are TRBV30 and TRBJ1-5; absent DNA, TCRdb's TRBD1 call cannot be checked. The CDR3 loop is CAWSGGADHPQHF. Variable domain in full (rest from reference TRBV30 and TRBJ1-5): SQTIHQWPATLVQPVGSPLSLECTVEGTSNPNLYWYRQAAGRGLQLLFYSVGIGQISSEVPQNLSASRPQDRQFILSSKKLLLSDSGFYLCAWSGGADHPQHFGDGTRLSIL.